This entry lists 30 T cell receptor beta chains sequenced from one sample in a study of T cell repertoires in cytomegalovirus infection. TCRdb reanalysed the reads using MiXCR and keeps one entry per CDR3 protein. This table has just under 550,000 distinct CDR3 sequences, less than 30% appearing once. Material for sequencing was PBMCs. The receptors were gathered from a human donor in good health (CMV status not recorded). Some clones in this sample may be carry-over from other donors' samples.

This clonotype has only a few counts. The rearrangement joins TRBV5-1 to TRBJ2-1; TRBD2 agrees at 11 bases. The V gene end was trimmed by 1 base and the J gene end by 12 bases; junction bases not matched to a gene: 12. CDR1 and CDR2 (germline): SGHRS, YFSETQ. This CDR3 contains 16 residues. The CDR3 protein is CASSLTVAGGPTGQFF. CDR3 DNA sequence: TGCGCCAGCAGCTTGACTGTAGCGGGAGGGCCCACGGGGCAGTTCTTC.

The rearrangement joins TRBV7-9 to TRBJ1-2; no clear D gene. From germline, CDR1 is SEHNR and CDR2 FQNEAQ (reference sequence). The CDR3 is 13 residues long. The V gene lost 1 base and the J gene lost 7 bases, with 10 bases spanning the gap. In DNA form, the CDR3 reads TGTGCCAGCAGCTTAGGACTGGGGATTGGCTACACCTTC. Translation gives CASSLGLGIGYTF.

This clonotype appeared many times. V and J are TRBV7-2 and TRBJ2-3; D remains unclear. Trimming removed 1 base from V and 2 bases from J, with 10 bases in between. CDR3 size: 15 residues. CDR1 and CDR2 from the germline V gene are SGHTA and FQGNSA. The chain's CDR3 is CASSLGSRNTDTQYF. CDR3 in DNA: TGTGCCAGCAGCTTAGGGTCCCGGAACACAGATACGCAGTATTTT.

V usage is TRBV6-6 and J usage is TRBJ1-1, with unresolved D. The CDR3 runs to 13 residues. V lost 1 base to trimming and J lost 4 bases, with 7 bases between them. The germline V gene has CDR1 MNHNY and CDR2 SVGAGI (reference sequence). For the CDR3, the DNA is TGTGCCAGCAGTTACTGGGGAGGCACTGAAGCTTTCTTT. Protein sequence: CASSYWGGTEAFF.

This clonotype was seen only a few times. The J gene is TRBJ1-1, the V gene TRBV10-3; maybe TRBD1 (5 bases). Germline CDR1 ENHRY, CDR2 SYGVKD. CDR3 length: 13 residues. The CDR3 DNA is TGTGCAACCACACGGACACCGAACACTGAAGCTTTCTTT. Translation gives CATTRTPNTEAFF.

This clonotype was counted only a few times. V is TRBV7-9 and J is TRBJ1-2, with 9 bases matching TRBD1. With V trimmed by 6 bases and J by 5 bases, 4 bases remained unmatched. CDR3 size: 13 residues. The germline CDR1 and CDR2 sequences are SEHNR and FQNEAQ (reference sequence). In DNA, the CDR3 is TGTGCCAGCAGGGGACAGGGTCGGTATGGCTACACCTTC. It translates to CASRGQGRYGYTF.

The chain joins TRBV6-1 to TRBJ1-4; no clear D gene. Germline V gene lookup returns CDR1 MNHNS and CDR2 SASEGT. The ends were cut back, 6 bases at V and 1 base at J, with 6 bases in the middle. The CDR3 extends over 13 amino acids. CDR3 region: CASRGRTNEKLFF. The CDR3 bases are TGTGCCAGCAGAGGAAGAACTAATGAAAAACTGTTTTTT.

This sequence joins TRBV10-3 and TRBJ1-2; D ambiguous. The CDR3 is 15 amino acids. Trimming removed 7 bases from V and 8 bases from J, with 23 bases in between. Germline CDR1 ENHRY, CDR2 SYGVKD. Here the CDR3 DNA reads TGTGCCATCAACCCGAATCCTGACGGGGAGGAGGGCTACACCTTC. Protein: CAINPNPDGEEGYTF.

CDR3: CASSYTGNQPQHF. In DNA form, the CDR3 reads TGTGCCAGCAGTTACACGGGCAATCAGCCCCAGCATTTT. This chain connects TRBV6-2 or TRBV6-3 to TRBJ1-5, with D unresolved. The CDR3 length is 13 residues. The germline gives CDR1 MNHEY, CDR2 SVGEGT. V lost 2 bases to trimming and J lost 2 bases, with 4 bases between them.

This clonotype has a handful of counts. J is TRBJ2-1 and V is TRBV19; D ambiguous. The germline V and J ends were trimmed by 0 bases and 9 bases, with 9 bases remaining between them. The CDR3 is made up of 13 amino acids. Germline lookup yields CDR1 LNHDA and CDR2 SQIVND (reference sequence). The CDR3 nucleotides read TGTGCCAGTAGTATAGATCTGGCAGGTGAGCAGTTCTTC. This gives the protein CASSIDLAGEQFF.

At least ten counts were recorded for this clonotype. The chain is built from TRBV7-9 and TRBJ2-7, with D possibly TRBD1 on 5 matching bases. The V end was cut by 6 bases, the J end by 2 bases, with 11 bases between. The CDR3 has 13 residues. Germline V gene data show CDR1 as SEHNR and CDR2 as FQNEAQ (reference sequence). The CDR3 here is CASRITGTYEQYF. CDR3 DNA: TGTGCCAGCAGAATAACAGGTACCTACGAGCAGTACTTC.

The chain carries TRBV23-1 and TRBJ2-1, with TRBD1 matching 10 bases. TRBV23-1 is an ORF; its function is uncertain. V shed 4 bases and J 6 bases; nucleotides not matched to a gene: 9. This CDR3 contains 16 residues. The CDR3 spells CASSPGQGDTSNEQFF. CDR3 sequence (DNA): TGCGCCAGCAGTCCCGGACAGGGGGATACCAGCAATGAGCAGTTCTTC.

This clonotype was counted many times. The chain carries TRBV7-2 and TRBJ2-5, with D unclear. V was shortened by 5 bases and J by 2 bases, with 12 bases between the two germline ends. The CDR3 sequence is 14 residues long. Germline-derived CDR1 and CDR2 are SGHTA and FQGNSA. The DNA for the CDR3 is TGTGCCAGCAGCCCCGACTTGAGGCAAGAGACCCAGTACTTC. It specifies CASSPDLRQETQYF.

This sequence joins TRBV2 and TRBJ2-1; 9 bases agree with TRBD2. The CDR3 contains 18 residues. Per the germline V gene, CDR1 is SNHLY and CDR2 is FYNNEI. With 8 bases clipped from V and 2 bases from J, the junction kept 16 bases outside the gene matches. The CDR3 spells CASLRLLLAGGTYNEQFF. The CDR3, as DNA: TGTGCCAGCCTCAGACTCCTCCTCGCGGGAGGGACCTACAATGAGCAGTTCTTC.

This clonotype was detected a few times. This chain connects TRBV11-2 to TRBJ1-1; D perhaps matches TRBD1 (5 bases). The ends were cut back, 4 bases at V and 1 base at J, with 10 bases in the middle. CDR3 length equals 14 residues. Germline V gene data show CDR1 as SGHAT and CDR2 as FQNNGV. CDR3 bases: TGTGCCAGCAGCTCTCTCGGGGCGAACACTGAAGCTTTCTTT. It yields the protein CASSSLGANTEAFF. The full variable domain, in which reference TRBV11-2 and TRBJ1-1 provide the parts outside the CDR3, is EAGVAQSPRYKIIEKRQSVAFWCNPISGHATLYWYQQILGQGPKLLIQFQNNGVVDDSQLPKDRFSAERLKGVDSTLKIQPAKLEDSAVYLCASSSLGANTEAFFGQGTRLTVV.

The table lists this clonotype with many counts. This chain joins TRBV6-5 and TRBJ1-3; D possibly corresponds to TRBD1 (6 bases). CDR1 is MNHEY, CDR2 SVGAGI, per germline. This CDR3 is 16 amino acids long. The V end was cut by 0 bases, the J end by 4 bases, with 13 bases between. CDR3 in DNA: TGTGCCAGCAGTTACTCTCGGGGGGCAGAGGGAAACACCATATATTTT. Translated: CASSYSRGAEGNTIYF.

The chain uses TRBV24-1 and TRBJ2-5; 8 bases are shared with TRBD1. Germline V gene lookup returns CDR1 KGHDR and CDR2 SFDVKD. V lost 3 bases, J lost 2 bases, and 7 bases stayed unmatched. The CDR3 totals 16 residues. The CDR3 region has the DNA TGTGCCACCAGTGATCAGGGGGCTCTACGTCAAGAGACCCAGTACTTC. Amino acid sequence: CATSDQGALRQETQYF.

In this sample, this clonotype turned up many times. This rearrangement joins TRBV7-2 to TRBJ2-1; 11 positions match TRBD2. This CDR3 is built from 15 residues. CDR1 SGHTA and CDR2 FQGNSA come from the germline V gene. V shed 2 bases, J shed 6 bases, and the junction held 3 bases outside the gene matches. The CDR3 bases are TGTGCCAGCAGCTTAACTAGCGGGAGTTCCAATGAGCAGTTCTTC. Translation: CASSLTSGSSNEQFF.

This clonotype was recorded a few times. The chain couples TRBV6-2 or TRBV6-3 to TRBJ1-5; unclear D gene. V lost 5 bases and J lost 5, with 22 bases in between. The CDR3 sequence is 17 residues long. Germline loops: CDR1 MNHEY, CDR2 SVGEGT. The CDR3 loop reads CASSRPIGRLVDQPQHF. The CDR3 bases are TGTGCCAGCAGTCGACCCATAGGCAGATTAGTCGATCAGCCCCAGCATTTT.

The chain combines TRBV7-9 with TRBJ2-7; 11 positions agree with TRBD2. From germline, CDR1 is SEHNR and CDR2 FQNEAQ (reference sequence). The CDR3 has 15 amino acids. V gave up 3 bases and J gave up 1 base; unmatched junction bases: 2. CDR3: CASSFSGRGSYEQYV. The DNA of the CDR3 is TGTGCCAGCAGCTTTAGCGGGAGGGGTTCCTACGAGCAGTACGTC.

This clonotype has a handful of counts. The chain couples TRBV11-2 to TRBJ1-5; D remains ambiguous. The CDR3 has 13 residues. The germline V and J ends were trimmed by 0 bases and 9 bases, with 9 bases remaining between them. CDR1 and CDR2 (germline): SGHAT, FQNNGV. The DNA for the CDR3 is TGTGCCAGCAGCTTAGATCAGCAGCGGCCCCAGCATTTT. Its translation: CASSLDQQRPQHF.

This clonotype was detected a few times. The chain joins TRBV11-2 to TRBJ2-1, with 9 nucleotides matching TRBD2. V gave up 1 base and J gave up 2 bases; unmatched junction bases: 9. The CDR3 loop spans 18 amino acids. From germline, CDR1 is SGHAT and CDR2 FQNNGV. This CDR3 reads CASSLGLNSGGPYNEQFF. CDR3 sequence (DNA): TGTGCCAGCAGCTTAGGTCTTAATAGCGGGGGACCCTACAATGAGCAGTTCTTC.

This clonotype appeared a few times. The chain employs TRBV6-2 or TRBV6-3 and TRBJ2-2, with TRBD2 as a possible D gene (6 bases). The germline V gene encodes CDR1 MNHEY and CDR2 SVGEGT. This CDR3 contains 14 residues. V shed 10 bases and J shed 5 bases, with 17 bases lying between them. The CDR3 protein is CATLRRGRTGELFF. CDR3 nucleotides: TGTGCCACGTTGAGGCGGGGTCGGACCGGGGAGCTGTTTTTT.

The chain links TRBV2 to TRBJ2-3; weak D call: TRBD2 (6 bases). The CDR3 has 12 amino acids. Germline V gene sequence: CDR1 SNHLY, CDR2 FYNNEI. V was clipped by 8 bases and J by 6 bases, with 12 bases between them. This chain's CDR3 is CASRRRADTQYF. In DNA, the CDR3 is TGTGCCAGCCGTCGGAGGGCGGATACGCAGTATTTT.

This clonotype was picked up many times. The chain links TRBV6-1 to TRBJ2-5; D is unclear. Germline V CDR1 and CDR2: MNHNS, SASEGT. This CDR3 is built from 13 residues. V lost 8 bases to trimming and J lost 6 bases, with 16 bases between them. CDR3 nucleotide sequence: TGTGCCAGCGAACACGATGGGGTGAAGACCCAGTACTTC. It specifies CASEHDGVKTQYF.

This clonotype was picked up a small number of times. The chain couples TRBV24-1 to TRBJ2-5, with TRBD2 identical over 14 bases. V lost 5 bases, J lost 5 bases, and 6 bases stayed unmatched. From germline, CDR1 is KGHDR and CDR2 SFDVKD. The CDR3 consists of 16 residues. Here the CDR3 DNA reads TGTGCCACCAGTGGTTTCGGGACTAGCGGGAGTGAGACCCAGTACTTC. As protein: CATSGFGTSGSETQYF.

This clonotype turned up a few times. The chain links TRBV11-3 to TRBJ1-1; D not certain. Trimming removed 1 base at V and 7 bases at J, with 10 bases between. Germline V gene sequence: CDR1 SGHNT, CDR2 YENEEA. The CDR3 loop spans 13 amino acids. The CDR3 loop reads CASSLGFVGEAFF. CDR3 in DNA: TGTGCCAGCAGCTTAGGATTCGTAGGTGAAGCTTTCTTT.

This clonotype was seen a handful of times. The V and J genes are TRBV28 and TRBJ2-1, with D hard to call. CDR1 and CDR2 from the germline V gene are MDHEN and SYDVKM. The CDR3 extends over 12 amino acids. Trimming removed 9 bases from V and 4 bases from J, with 10 bases in between. This CDR3 reads CASREGYNEQFF. CDR3 DNA: TGTGCCAGTAGGGAAGGTTACAATGAGCAGTTCTTC. Supplemented by reference TRBV28 and TRBJ2-1, the full variable domain reads DVKVTQSSRYLVKRTGEKVFLECVQDMDHENMFWYRQDPGLGLRLIYFSYDVKMKEKGDIPEGYSVSREKKERFSLILESASTNQTSMYLCASREGYNEQFFGPGTRLTVL.

The chain employs TRBV6-2 or TRBV6-3 and TRBJ2-7; D is ambiguous. In germline, CDR1 is MNHEY, CDR2 SVGEGT. V was trimmed by 0 bases and J by 8 bases, leaving 11 bases between them. CDR3 size: 13 residues. CDR3: CASSYSSVGKQYV. In DNA, the CDR3 is TGTGCCAGCAGTTACTCGAGTGTTGGAAAGCAGTACGTC.

In this sample, this clonotype turned up a few times. The chain employs TRBV6-1 and TRBJ1-6; D remains unclear. The CDR3 length is 13 residues. Trimming shortened V by 6 bases and J by 7 bases, and 10 bases separated the two germline ends. In germline, CDR1 is MNHNS, CDR2 SASEGT. CDR3 in DNA: TGTGCCAGCAGGGTGCAGGAAAATTCACCCCTCCACTTT. As protein: CASRVQENSPLHF.